The clone carrying this TCR beta chain turned up a few times. Its antigen is as yet unknown. The data were taken from a study of cytomegalovirus exposure and HLA in healthy donors. Study-level findings and limits: Association with HLA alleles at 0.05 false discovery rate was found for about 17,000 TCR beta sequences in a later analysis.

The CDR3 is 16 residues long. Germline-derived CDR1 and CDR2 are MGHRA and YSYEKL. The V segment lost 3 bases and the J segment 7 bases; nucleotides outside the gene matches: 6. 13 Jbeta primers and 60 Vbeta primers were used for the PCR. Libraries were prepared by immunoSEQ multiplex PCR; TCRdb keeps only in-frame clonotypes and omits some of them. The profile shows 150,000 to 200,000 clones, 60% to 80% of them singletons. Sequenced: PBMCs. This TCR derives from a man aged 55-75 years in good health and CMV-seronegative. The chain couples TRBV4-1 to TRBJ1-6, with TRBD1 matching over 10 bases. The chain's CDR3 is CASSQRQGAVNSPLHF. The CDR3 DNA reads TGCGCCAGCAGCCAGAGACAGGGGGCGGTCAATTCACCCCTCCACTTT.